The 31 T cell receptor beta chains below come from one sample, sequenced in a study of CXCR3-negative and CXCR3-positive naive CD8 T cells. No antigen has been identified for these receptors. Overall study results and limits: In CXCR3-positive naive cells, the TRB CDR3s were more hydrophobic than in CXCR3-negative naive cells.

The libraries of TRB cDNA were prepared using 5' RACE with UMI labels. TCRdb reprocessed the 5' RACE reads and keeps a single row for each CDR3 protein, giving no DNA. With about 4,700 distinct CDR3 sequences in the sample, the ten largest clones hold 2.5%. Sequencing was performed on naive CXCR3+ CD8+ T cells from blood. As for subset: CD45RO-CCR7+CD27+CD95- naive CD8+ T cells expressing CXCR3 (TNR3+). These receptor sequences come from a human donor in good health. Some clones in this sample may be carry-over from other donors' samples.

This clonotype is labeled medium-sized based on frequency. V gene TRBV29-1 combines with J gene TRBJ1-1. Germline V lookup: CDR1 SQVTM, CDR2 ANQGSEA. The CDR3 runs to 13 residues. The CDR3 spells CSVEVGLATEAFF.

This chain joins TRBV10-3 and TRBJ2-3; TCRdb selects TRBD1, and the lack of DNA leaves this call unchecked. The germline V gene has CDR1 ENHRY and CDR2 SYGVKD. The length of the CDR3 is 14 residues. CDR3 protein: CAIMGAGSTDTQYF.

The genes are TRBV6-5 and TRBJ2-3; there is no DNA to check the TCRdb D call of TRBD1. The germline V gene encodes CDR1 MNHEY and CDR2 SVGAGI. The CDR3 consists of 14 residues. This CDR3 is CASSYGRGTDTQYF.

This chain connects TRBV6-1 to TRBJ1-1. The CDR3 has 11 residues. Germline V gene sequence: CDR1 MNHNS, CDR2 SASEGT. CDR3 sequence: CASSEATEAFF.

V usage is TRBV7-3 and J usage is TRBJ2-3; the D call of TRBD2 rests on TCRdb alone, since no DNA is present to check it. This CDR3 region has 15 residues. Germline V gives CDR1 SGHTA, CDR2 FQGTGA. The CDR3 region is CASSDPSGSTDTQYF. Full variable domain (remainder filled in from reference TRBV7-3 and TRBJ2-3): GAGVSQTPSNKVTEKGKYVELRCDPISGHTALYWYRQSLGQGPEFLIYFQGTGAADDSGLPNDRFFAVRPEGSVSTLKIQRTERGDSAVYLCASSDPSGSTDTQYFGPGTRLTVL.

This rearrangement joins TRBV7-2 to TRBJ2-1; TCRdb proposes TRBD1, but this gene call is untestable without DNA. Germline V gives CDR1 SGHTA, CDR2 FQGNSA. CDR3 length equals 14 residues. The CDR3 spells CASSLYGGAHEQFF. The variable domain in full, completed from reference TRBV7-2 and TRBJ2-1, reads GAGVSQSPSNKVTEKGKDVELRCDPISGHTALYWYRQSLGQGLEFLIYFQGNSAPDKSGLPSDRFSAERTGGSVSTLTIQRTQQEDSAVYLCASSLYGGAHEQFFGPGTRLTVL.

The chain recombines TRBV7-9 with TRBJ2-2; TCRdb's D gene call, TRBD1, goes unchecked for lack of DNA. The CDR3 is 16 amino acids. Germline V gene lookup returns CDR1 SEHNR and CDR2 FQNEAQ (reference sequence). The CDR3: CASSSGTPANTGELFF.

By frequency, this clonotype registers medium-sized. The gene calls are TRBV11-2 and TRBJ2-7. The length of the CDR3 is 13 residues. Germline CDR1 is SGHAT and CDR2 is FQNNGV. CDR3 region: CASSSLFAREQYF.

By frequency, this clonotype registers large. This sequence joins TRBV12-3 or TRBV12-4 and TRBJ1-1; as DNA is missing, the TRBD1 call by TCRdb cannot be tested. CDR3 size: 14 residues. The CDR3: CASSLQGKGTEAFF.

This clonotype is identified as medium-sized from frequency. V usage is TRBV5-1 and J usage is TRBJ1-5; the D call from TCRdb, TRBD1, cannot be confirmed without DNA. The CDR3 runs to 15 residues. Germline CDR1 is SGHRS and CDR2 is YFSETQ. CDR3 loop: CASSFGTGANQPQHF.

Its frequency marks this clonotype as medium-sized. The chain employs TRBV6-6 and TRBJ2-5; TCRdb calls TRBD2, which cannot be checked without DNA. The CDR3 spans 12 residues. CDR1 is MNHNY, CDR2 SVGAGI, per germline (reference sequence). The CDR3 loop reads CASTGGSETQYF.

The rearrangement uses TRBV7-9 and TRBJ2-7; TCRdb indicates TRBD1, and absent DNA this call remains unverified. Germline assignment: CDR1 SEHNR and CDR2 FQNEAQ (reference sequence). This CDR3 has 13 residues. This chain's CDR3 is CASSPPAGYEQYF.

This sequence joins TRBV11-2 and TRBJ1-6. The germline gives CDR1 SGHAT, CDR2 FQNNGV. This CDR3 comprises 17 residues. CDR3: CASSSPRQNRANSPLHF. Full variable domain (rest looked up from reference TRBV11-2 and TRBJ1-6): EAGVAQSPRYKIIEKRQSVAFWCNPISGHATLYWYQQILGQGPKLLIQFQNNGVVDDSQLPKDRFSAERLKGVDSTLKIQPAKLEDSAVYLCASSSPRQNRANSPLHFGNGTRLTVT.

This sequence joins TRBV28 and TRBJ2-5; TCRdb gives TRBD1 as the D gene, but with no DNA this cannot be confirmed. Per the germline V gene, CDR1 is MDHEN and CDR2 is SYDVKM. This CDR3 has 14 residues. CDR3 loop: CASTLVGGQETQYF.

Measured by frequency, this clonotype is medium-sized (0.01 to 0.1%). The CDR3 is CASSQRRANVLTF. The V and J genes are TRBV4-1 and TRBJ2-6. The CDR3 consists of 13 residues. CDR1 is MGHRA and CDR2 is YSYEKL in the germline V gene.

This chain connects TRBV11-1 to TRBJ1-1. CDR1 and CDR2 from the germline V gene are SGHAT and FQDESV (reference sequence). The CDR3 consists of 12 residues. CDR3 in amino acids: CASSLDGTEAFF.

Judged by frequency, this clonotype is medium-sized. This chain joins TRBV7-8 and TRBJ2-3; TCRdb reports TRBD2, a call that lacks DNA to check it against. The CDR3 has 16 residues. The germline V gene encodes CDR1 SGHVS and CDR2 FQNEAQ. This chain's CDR3 is CASSPRGGRNTDTQYF.

V is TRBV28 and J is TRBJ2-2; as DNA is missing, the TRBD1 call by TCRdb cannot be tested. Germline V gives CDR1 MDHEN, CDR2 SYDVKM. The CDR3 spans 17 residues. The CDR3 here is CVAQRRLSTDDTGELFF.

The genes are TRBV19 and TRBJ1-2; the D call from TCRdb, TRBD1, cannot be confirmed without DNA. CDR1 and CDR2 from the germline V gene are LNHDA and SQIVND (reference sequence). The length of the CDR3 is 13 residues. CDR3 sequence reads: CASSVDRDGGYTF.

The genes are TRBV2 and TRBJ2-3; the TCRdb call, TRBD1, lacks DNA for checking. This CDR3 spans 16 amino acids. Germline V gene data show CDR1 as SNHLY and CDR2 as FYNNEI. The CDR3 here is CASSEAEGQHTDTQYF.

This clonotype counts as medium-sized by frequency. This chain connects TRBV7-8 to TRBJ2-5; TCRdb's D call, TRBD1, is unchecked because there is no DNA. CDR3 length equals 17 residues. CDR1 is SGHVS, CDR2 FQNEAQ, per germline. The CDR3 here is CASSLVTGTGAWETQYF.

V and J are TRBV15 and TRBJ2-1; the TRBD2 assignment by TCRdb is unverifiable without DNA. CDR1 and CDR2 (germline): LNHNV, YYDKDF (reference sequence). This CDR3 comprises 14 residues. The CDR3 protein is CATSPWEGYNEQFF.

The CDR3 sequence is CASSFYMLAGVGEQYF. The gene calls are TRBV28 and TRBJ2-7; TCRdb returns TRBD2, unconfirmable since there is no DNA. The germline CDR1 and CDR2 sequences are MDHEN and SYDVKM. This CDR3 spans 16 amino acids.

This clonotype is labeled medium-sized based on frequency. This chain uses TRBV6-5 with TRBJ1-5. CDR3 size: 13 residues. The germline V gene encodes CDR1 MNHEY and CDR2 SVGAGI. The CDR3 protein is CASSHGWVQPQHF.

The chain combines TRBV3-1 with TRBJ2-5; TCRdb names TRBD1, which stays unverified in the absence of DNA. This CDR3 is built from 13 residues. CDR1 LGHDT and CDR2 YNNKEL come from the germline V gene (reference sequence). CDR3 sequence: CASKTGQRETQYF.

This sequence joins TRBV28 and TRBJ2-7; the D gene TCRdb calls, TRBD1, cannot be checked with no DNA. CDR1 is MDHEN and CDR2 is SYDVKM in the germline V gene. This CDR3 has 16 amino acids. CDR3: CASSLFRDRRSYEQYF.

The J gene is TRBJ2-7, the V gene TRBV11-2; the D gene TCRdb calls, TRBD2, cannot be checked with no DNA. Germline V CDR1 and CDR2: SGHAT, FQNNGV. The CDR3 consists of 15 residues. This CDR3 is CASSSSSGRGTRQYF.

This clonotype ranks as medium-sized in terms of frequency. This chain's CDR3 is CSVESEGLAGVSYNEQFF. V and J are TRBV29-1 and TRBJ2-1; TCRdb returns TRBD2, unconfirmable since there is no DNA. The CDR3 sequence is 18 residues long. Looked up from germline, CDR1 is SQVTM and CDR2 is ANQGSEA.

Considering frequency, this clonotype is medium-sized (0.01 to 0.1%). This chain links TRBV29-1 with TRBJ2-2. Germline loops: CDR1 SQVTM, CDR2 ANQGSEA. The CDR3 spans 11 residues. CDR3 amino acids: CSVEVTGELFF.

This clonotype ranks as medium-sized in terms of frequency. The V gene is TRBV7-9, the J gene TRBJ1-2; lacking DNA, the TRBD1 call made by TCRdb goes unchecked. There are 12 residues in the CDR3. From germline, CDR1 is SEHNR and CDR2 FQNEAQ (reference sequence). CDR3 loop: CASSQDSYGYTF. Looking up the rest from reference TRBV7-9 and TRBJ1-2 gives the full variable domain: DTGVSQNPRHKITKRGQNVTFRCDPISEHNRLYWYRQTLGQGPEFLTYFQNEAQLEKSRLLSDRFSAERPKGSFSTLEIQRTEQGDSAMYLCASSQDSYGYTFGSGTRLTVV.

J is TRBJ2-1 and V is TRBV29-1; with no DNA, the TCRdb D assignment of TRBD2 cannot be verified. The CDR3 is 16 residues long. Germline V gives CDR1 SQVTM, CDR2 ANQGSEA. The CDR3 reads CSVGGLGSGRSGEQFF.